The 30 T cell receptor beta chains below were found in one sample sequenced in a study of cytomegalovirus exposure and HLA in healthy donors. With 60 Vbeta and 13 Jbeta primers, the PCR was carried out. Generated by immunoSEQ multiplex PCR, the TCRdb table keeps only in-frame clones and is missing some. Among 150,000 to 160,000 clones, roughly 85% were seen once, and the ten largest hold about 2.4%. The specimen was PBMCs. These receptors all stem from a woman under 30 in good health and CMV-seronegative.

This clone appeared a single time. This chain links TRBV6-5 with TRBJ1-2; no firm D call. CDR1 and CDR2 from the germline V gene are MNHEY and SVGAGI. V lost 0 bases, J lost 2 bases, and 13 bases lay in between. This CDR3 spans 16 amino acids. CDR3 sequence: CASSYSGGVKNYGYTF. Here the CDR3 DNA reads TGTGCCAGCAGTTACTCGGGCGGGGTAAAGAACTATGGCTACACCTTC.

The chain has TRBV18 and TRBJ2-2; D call uncertain. CDR3 length equals 13 residues. Germline V lookup: CDR1 KGHSH, CDR2 LQKENI. Trimming pared 2 bases from V and 5 bases from J, leaving 6 bases between. The CDR3 sequence is CASSPIGTGELFF. The CDR3 coding sequence is TGTGCCAGCTCACCAATCGGGACCGGGGAGCTGTTTTTT.

The CDR3 region has the DNA TGTGCCAGCAGGGACAGGGTAAGGAACTACGAGCAGTACTTC. Its protein product is CASRDRVRNYEQYF. The chain has TRBV2 and TRBJ2-7, with TRBD1 matching over 8 bases. This CDR3 has 14 residues. The J segment lost 3 bases and the V segment lost 6 bases, leaving 7 bases of the junction unmatched. In germline, CDR1 is SNHLY, CDR2 FYNNEI.

The chain has TRBV5-1 and TRBJ2-1; TRBD1 matches 9 bases. There are 15 residues in the CDR3. The V gene's germline CDR1 is SGHRS and CDR2 YFSETQ. The ends lost 2 bases at V and 4 bases at J; junction bases unmatched: 4. CDR3: CASSFGDREYNEQFF. The CDR3 DNA follows: TGCGCCAGCAGCTTTGGGGACAGGGAGTACAATGAGCAGTTCTTC.

The V and J genes are TRBV19 and TRBJ1-2; possible D gene TRBD1, 5 bases. CDR3 length: 13 amino acids. Trimming left V 4 bases short and J 3 bases short, with 9 bases between. Per germline, CDR1 LNHDA and CDR2 SQIVND (reference sequence). The CDR3 DNA is TGTGCCAGTAGTACGGGAGGGGACTATGGCTACACCTTC. It yields the protein CASSTGGDYGYTF. Using reference TRBV19 and TRBJ1-2 for the parts outside the CDR3, the full variable domain is DGGITQSPKYLFRKEGQNVTLSCEQNLNHDAMYWYRQDPGQGLRLIYYSQIVNDFQKGDIAEGYSVSREKKESFPLTVTSAQKNPTAFYLCASSTGGDYGYTFGSGTRLTVV.

V is TRBV5-1 and J is TRBJ2-7; 9 bases fit TRBD1. Germline V lookup: CDR1 SGHRS, CDR2 YFSETQ. This CDR3 comprises 14 residues. The junction had 4 bases not matched to a gene; V was cut back by 3 bases and J by 3 bases. CDR3 in DNA: TGCGCCAGCAGCTCCCGGACAGGGGACTACGAGCAGTACTTC. The encoded protein is CASSSRTGDYEQYF.

This clone came up once. The chain recombines TRBV9 with TRBJ2-1; 7 bases match TRBD2. The length of the CDR3 is 17 residues. V gave up 4 bases and J gave up 5 bases; unmatched junction bases: 15. Germline V gene data show CDR1 as SGDLS and CDR2 as YYNGEE. The CDR3 DNA sequence: TGTGCCAGCAGCAAATCTGGGGCGGGAGCTTTGAACAATGAGCAGTTCTTC. Translating it yields CASSKSGAGALNNEQFF. The full variable domain, in which reference TRBV9 and TRBJ2-1 provide the parts outside the CDR3, is DSGVTQTPKHLITATGQRVTLRCSPRSGDLSVYWYQQSLDQGLQFLIQYYNGEERAKGNILERFSAQQFPDLHSELNLSSLELGDSALYFCASSKSGAGALNNEQFFGPGTRLTVL.

The CDR3: CASSRTGGEQYF. Here the CDR3 DNA reads TGTGCCAGCAGCCGGACAGGGGGCGAGCAGTACTTC. The chain combines TRBV9 with TRBJ2-7, with 10 bases matching TRBD1. Trimming removed 4 bases from V and 6 bases from J; junction bases left unmatched: 1. This CDR3 has 12 residues. Germline CDR1 reads SGDLS; CDR2 reads YYNGEE.

This clone has more than one count but fewer than ten. This CDR3 is CASSPGSGSYEQYF. In DNA form, the CDR3 reads TGTGCCAGCAGCCCCGGGTCGGGATCCTACGAGCAGTACTTC. The chain links TRBV9 to TRBJ2-7; D might be TRBD2 (5 bases). The CDR3 spans 14 residues. Germline assignment: CDR1 SGDLS and CDR2 YYNGEE. Trimming removed 4 bases at V and 1 base at J, with 12 bases between.

V gene TRBV7-6 combines with J gene TRBJ2-7; D is possibly TRBD2 (5 bases). V was clipped by 1 base and J by 6 bases, with 7 bases between them. The CDR3 totals 12 residues. Germline V gene sequence: CDR1 SGHVS, CDR2 FNYEAQ. The CDR3 loop reads CASSLDGVEQYF. CDR3 coding DNA: TGTGCCAGCAGCTTAGACGGGGTCGAGCAGTACTTC.

This clone was detected only once. The chain has TRBV19 and TRBJ2-2; D might be TRBD1 (5 bases). V dropped 7 bases and J dropped 4 bases, with 13 bases sitting between them. Germline CDR1 is LNHDA and CDR2 is SQIVND (reference sequence). CDR3 length: 14 residues. The CDR3 here is CASMTETFTGELFF. CDR3 sequence (DNA): TGTGCCAGTATGACAGAGACTTTCACCGGGGAGCTGTTTTTT. Variable domain in full (rest from reference TRBV19 and TRBJ2-2): DGGITQSPKYLFRKEGQNVTLSCEQNLNHDAMYWYRQDPGQGLRLIYYSQIVNDFQKGDIAEGYSVSREKKESFPLTVTSAQKNPTAFYLCASMTETFTGELFFGEGSRLTVL.

This sequence joins TRBV28 and TRBJ1-1; tentative D call: TRBD1 (5 bases). Trimming cost V 6 bases and J 1 base, with 18 bases left between them. The germline CDR1 and CDR2 sequences are MDHEN and SYDVKM. CDR3 length: 16 amino acids. CDR3 DNA: TGTGCCAGCAGCCGGGACCGCGGGGCAGCGAACACTGAAGCTTTCTTT. Its protein product is CASSRDRGAANTEAFF.

This clone was counted a single time. V gene TRBV9 combines with J gene TRBJ2-1; TRBD1 aligns across 7 bases. Germline V gene lookup returns CDR1 SGDLS and CDR2 YYNGEE. V trimming: 3 bases; J trimming: 3 bases; junction bases outside the gene matches: 6. This CDR3 region has 15 residues. Written as DNA, the CDR3 is TGTGCCAGCAGCGCTACCGGGACAGACTACAATGAGCAGTTCTTC. This sequence encodes CASSATGTDYNEQFF.

CDR3 DNA: TGCGCCAGCAGCCGGGGAGTCCAAGAGACCCAGTACTTC. Its translation is CASSRGVQETQYF. The V gene is TRBV4-1, the J gene TRBJ2-5; D perhaps matches TRBD2 (5 bases). Looked up from germline, CDR1 is MGHRA and CDR2 is YSYEKL. The V gene lost 4 bases and the J gene lost 1 base, with 7 bases spanning the gap. The length of the CDR3 is 13 residues.

In its sample, this clone was seen many times. The V and J genes are TRBV5-1 and TRBJ1-4; no clear D gene. Germline V gene lookup returns CDR1 SGHRS and CDR2 YFSETQ. The CDR3 is 17 residues long. V was clipped by 4 bases and J by 5 bases, with 21 bases between them. The CDR3: CASSQDSRSGSNEKLFF. CDR3 nucleotide sequence: TGCGCCAGCAGCCAAGATTCTCGTAGCGGGTCAAATGAAAAACTGTTTTTT.

The rearrangement links TRBV19 to TRBJ2-2; D gene uncertain. Trimming pared 3 bases from V and 1 base from J, leaving 9 bases between. Germline loops: CDR1 LNHDA, CDR2 SQIVND (reference sequence). The CDR3 length is 15 residues. Written as DNA, the CDR3 is TGTGCCAGTAGTATCTCAACAGTGAACACCGGGGAGCTGTTTTTT. This codes for CASSISTVNTGELFF.

This clone occurred a few times. The genes are TRBV7-3 and TRBJ2-2; D call uncertain. V dropped 6 bases and J dropped 6 bases, with 8 bases sitting between them. The germline CDR1 and CDR2 sequences are SGHTA and FQGTGA. The CDR3 extends over 12 amino acids. Here the CDR3 reads CASSIRPGELFF. For the CDR3, the DNA is TGTGCCAGCAGTATCAGGCCCGGGGAGCTGTTTTTT.

This chain links TRBV9 with TRBJ1-2; tentatively, D is TRBD1 (6 bases). Trimming cost V 4 bases and J 3 bases, with 22 bases left between them. The CDR3 is 17 residues long. Per the germline V gene, CDR1 is SGDLS and CDR2 is YYNGEE. The CDR3 bases are TGTGCCAGCAGCCCTAGCCCCTCTTCGACAGGCCACTATGGCTACACCTTC. Protein product: CASSPSPSSTGHYGYTF.

This clone was seen a single time. The rearrangement uses TRBV28 and TRBJ1-6; D remains ambiguous. The CDR3 sequence is 13 residues long. The germline gives CDR1 MDHEN, CDR2 SYDVKM. V was pared by 8 bases and J by 7 bases, with 12 bases between. The CDR3 bases are TGTGCCAGCGCGGGTCAGGCCAATTCACCCCTCCACTTT. Its translation: CASAGQANSPLHF.

The rearrangement joins TRBV7-2 to TRBJ2-6; TRBD1 might be the D (5 bases). CDR1 is SGHTA and CDR2 is FQGNSA in the germline V gene. V was trimmed by 5 bases and J by 0 bases, leaving 11 bases between them. This CDR3 region has 16 residues. CDR3 protein: CASSPLGRSGANVLTF. CDR3 coding DNA: TGTGCCAGCAGCCCCCTGGGGCGCTCTGGGGCCAACGTCCTGACTTTC.

In its sample, this clone was seen once. The J gene is TRBJ1-1, the V gene TRBV28, with D tentatively TRBD1 (5 bases). This CDR3 is built from 14 residues. Germline V gene lookup returns CDR1 MDHEN and CDR2 SYDVKM. V lost 2 bases, J lost 2 bases, and 9 bases lay in between. The CDR3, as DNA: TGTGCCAGCAGTTTAGAGGGGACTAACACTGAAGCTTTCTTT. Its protein is CASSLEGTNTEAFF.

The rearrangement links TRBV7-6 to TRBJ2-3; a possible D gene is TRBD2 (6 bases). This CDR3 is 13 amino acids long. Trimming removed 2 bases at V and 4 bases at J, with 7 bases between. CDR1 is SGHVS, CDR2 FNYEAQ, per germline. The CDR3: CASSLLASDTQYF. In nucleotides, the CDR3 is TGTGCCAGCAGCTTACTAGCGTCAGATACGCAGTATTTT.

The V gene is TRBV11-3, the J gene TRBJ2-5; the match to TRBD2 covers 9 bases. This CDR3 is built from 15 residues. The trim removed 1 base at V and 5 bases at J, leaving 5 bases unmatched. Germline CDR1 reads SGHNT; CDR2 reads YENEEA. The CDR3 region is CASSLGASGIETQYF. As DNA, the CDR3 is TGTGCCAGCAGCTTAGGAGCTAGCGGGATCGAGACCCAGTACTTC.

The rearrangement uses TRBV9 and TRBJ2-1, with 11 positions matching TRBD2. The germline V gene has CDR1 SGDLS and CDR2 YYNGEE. The junction had 11 bases not matched to a gene; V was cut back by 3 bases and J by 0 bases. The CDR3 consists of 19 residues. The CDR3 coding sequence is TGTGCCAGCAGCGGAACTAGCGGGAGAAGGGGGAGCTCCTACAATGAGCAGTTCTTC. It translates to CASSGTSGRRGSSYNEQFF.

This chain connects TRBV7-7 to TRBJ2-1; TRBD2 matches at 7 bases. CDR1 is SSHAT, CDR2 FNYEAQ, per germline (reference sequence). V dropped 1 base and J dropped 14; count of bases not matched to a gene: 8. This CDR3 is 13 amino acids long. CDR3: CASSLDVGGRKFF. In DNA form, the CDR3 reads TGTGCCAGCAGCTTAGATGTGGGAGGGAGGAAGTTCTTC.

This chain uses TRBV4-2 with TRBJ1-3; TRBD1 agrees at 7 bases. The CDR3 is 15 residues long. Trimming at V came to 3 bases and at J to 2 bases, leaving 4 bases not matched to a gene. CDR1 is LGHNA and CDR2 is YNFKEQ in the germline V gene. CDR3 amino acids: CASSQGDRAGNTIYF. The CDR3, as DNA: TGTGCCAGCAGCCAGGGAGACAGGGCTGGAAACACCATATATTTT.

The chain has TRBV2 and TRBJ2-3, with D perhaps matching TRBD2 (5 bases). Trimming stripped 1 base from V and 5 bases from J, with 13 bases between. This CDR3 spans 15 amino acids. The germline V gene has CDR1 SNHLY and CDR2 FYNNEI. In nucleotides, the CDR3 is TGTGCCAGCAGTGAAGTTCTAGAGAGGGAAGATACGCAGTATTTT. This codes for CASSEVLEREDTQYF.

V gene TRBV9 combines with J gene TRBJ2-1; 11 bases are a match to TRBD2. Germline-derived CDR1 and CDR2 are SGDLS and YYNGEE. The CDR3 contains 14 residues. V lost 3 bases, J lost 10 bases, and 6 bases stayed unmatched. The CDR3 DNA reads as TGTGCCAGCAGCGCAGGGACTAGCGGTGGGGAGCAGTTCTTC. As protein: CASSAGTSGGEQFF. Variable domain in full (rest from reference TRBV9 and TRBJ2-1): DSGVTQTPKHLITATGQRVTLRCSPRSGDLSVYWYQQSLDQGLQFLIQYYNGEERAKGNILERFSAQQFPDLHSELNLSSLELGDSALYFCASSAGTSGGEQFFGPGTRLTVL.

V usage is TRBV7-2 and J usage is TRBJ2-1; 13 positions match TRBD2. V lost 1 base, J lost 4 bases, and 1 base stayed unmatched. Germline-derived CDR1 and CDR2 are SGHTA and FQGNSA. The CDR3 contains 16 residues. The CDR3 spells CASSLELAGGYNEQFF. The CDR3 DNA reads as TGTGCCAGCAGCTTAGAACTAGCGGGAGGGTACAATGAGCAGTTCTTC.

V gene TRBV9 combines with J gene TRBJ2-2, with D possibly TRBD2 on 6 matching bases. The CDR3 consists of 16 residues. V lost 6 bases and J 1 base, leaving 16 bases between the germline ends. Germline V gene sequence: CDR1 SGDLS, CDR2 YYNGEE. DNA for the CDR3: TGTGCCAGCAACGATAACCCCGGGGGGAACACCGGGGAGCTGTTTTTT. It specifies CASNDNPGGNTGELFF.